The TCR beta chain described here comes from a study of synovial regulatory T cells in juvenile arthritis (dated by TCRdb to between 2014 and 2017). For context, the study as a whole: Among sequenced patients, three were therapy-naive, one received methotrexate plus infliximab, several received methotrexate, and one had no treatment information. Effector T cell subsets were also sequenced in this cohort for comparisons, but the Treg dataset alone covers only blood and synovial fluid Treg cells. The study compared the TCRbeta CDR3 repertoires of blood iaTreg cells, other blood Treg cells and synovial fluid Treg cells taken from matched patient samples. TCR repertoire comparisons included Treg and Teff subsets from ten to eleven JIA patients with active disease.

Its CDR3 holds 17 amino acids, cysteine through phenylalanine. No DNA appears here. From a lookup of the germline V gene (reference sequence), CDR1 and CDR2 are PRHDT and FYEKMQ. Going by frequency, this clone is medium-sized (0.01 to 0.1%); no count is logged. No cognate antigen has been identified for it. The donors for the TCR repertoire analysis were approximately 11 juvenile idiopathic arthritis patients with active disease who had not reached inactive disease, of whom 3 were polyarticular and 8 were oligoarticular. The median age of the TCR-sequenced patients was over 10 years (range roughly 2.3-25), and their median disease duration was approximately seven years (range 0.2-19.1). Samples for TCR repertoire analysis were collected at two centres in Italy. Peripheral blood mononuclear cells were separated on a Histopaque-1077 density gradient and then cryopreserved in about 90% FCS with about 10% DMSO.

Summary of the overall study and its limitations: More CDR3 sequences were shared by synovial Treg cells with iaTreg cells than with other blood Treg cells, and a closer relation was confirmed by Chao-Jaccard similarity. Across patients, iaTreg TCR repertoires were largely private and overlapped partially with synovial Teff repertoires and blood CPL repertoires. Lower TCR diversity was observed in blood iaTreg cells than in other blood Treg cells, consistent with antigen-driven expansion.

To prepare the library, the immunoSEQ multiplex PCR assay was applied. TCRbeta CDR3 sequencing was performed by Adaptive Biotechnologies. The original pipeline was this. Repertoire similarity was assessed using the Chao-modified Jaccard index and the median clonotype overlap from 200 random subsamples at equal sample size. Similarity analyses used either productive nucleotide sequences or in silico-translated amino acid sequences. To compare repertoires, the researchers applied hierarchical clustering with single linkage as well as t-SNE, based on Chao-modified Jaccard distances. Repertoire diversity was measured with the Renyi index after sample size normalisation across a range of alpha values. TCRdb stores this immuneACCESS table with in-frame sequences only. Part of the clones is absent; in the studies checked, under half of the shortfall reflects unresolved V genes, and no reason is known for the rest. V, J and clone size were drawn from that table, and D and trimming were deduced from the DNA. This sample's table carries around 8,000 clones. The ten top clones hold roughly 1.5% of the sample.

This TCR derives from a donor between 2 and 35 years old with juvenile idiopathic arthritis. Sequenced material: Treg cells from blood. The intended sense of this specimen's cell subset or site label: remaining (HLA-DR-negative) circulating blood Treg cells. Recombination joined TRBV13 with TRBJ2-2; TCRdb's D call, TRBD1, is unchecked because there is no DNA. This receptor has the CDR3 CASRTISGTGGDGELFF.